This T cell receptor (beta chain) was sequenced in a study of cytomegalovirus exposure and HLA in healthy donors. Study-level background: In an early release, HLA-typed donors contributed 80 million to 95 million unique TCR sequences.

On this clone itself: The antigen is unknown.

Though probably carrying unrecorded immune exposures, donors were nominally healthy at sampling. The PCR ran on 60 Vbeta and 13 Jbeta primers. Measured with immunoSEQ multiplex PCR; TCRdb has only the in-frame clones, and not every one. The data hold 200,000 or so clones, with approximately 78% observed a single time. Germline CDR1 and CDR2: MDHEN and SYDVKM. Trimming took 4 bases from V and 3 from J, leaving 4 bases between them. This CDR3 is 11 amino acids long. Findings and limits, study-wide: Follow-up analysis later connected one missense variant in DCLRE1C with trimming of TCR beta V- and J-genes. An analysis was carried out at a later point. It showed that HLA-associated TCR beta chains were more clonally expanded than equally common non-associated chains.

The origin of this receptor is a woman aged 40 to 50 in good health and CMV-seronegative. The specimen sequenced was PBMCs. The rearrangement joins TRBV28 to TRBJ2-7; no definite D call. CDR3 in DNA: TGTGCCAGCAGTTCAGGCTACGAGCAGTACTTC. As protein: CASSSGYEQYF.